This T cell receptor (beta chain) was identified during a study of patients and donors after allogeneic stem cell transplantation (dated by TCRdb to 2018 to 2021). From a lookup of the germline V gene (reference sequence), CDR1 and CDR2 are SEHNR and FQNEAQ. The CDR3 holds 15 amino acids from the cysteine to the phenylalanine. The kept DNA is CDR3 alone, 45 bases in frame from the first base. Trimming takes 5 bases off V and 4 bases off J; junction bases not matched to a gene: 6. The method was RT-PCR. The instrument was a NextSeq 550. TCRdb reran the public reads through fastp at Q25 and MiXCR, keeping productive beta chains. Entries are consolidated by CDR3 protein sequence, retaining the most common genes and DNA. In this sample the table shows more than 850,000 distinct CDR3 sequences, 15% to 20% of which occur a single time. The top ten constitute roughly 6% of the sample. Concerning this clonotype itself: What antigen it recognizes has not been identified. Base qualities were left out, and no much larger clone turns up one base away.

This TCR was recovered from a human donor who was either an allogeneic HSCT recipient or a stem cell or donor lymphocyte infusion donor (not recorded which). It is not recorded whose cells these are; they may come from a transplant donor. The chain is encoded by TRBV7-9 joined to TRBJ1-4, with 8 central nucleotides matching TRBD1. Sequencing input: blood, either unsorted or a sorted T cell fraction (not recorded which). The nucleotides are TGTGCCAGCAGCCCCCGGACAGGGAATAATGAAAAACTGTTTTTT. It codes for CASSPRTGNNEKLFF. Beyond the CDR3, the reference TRBV7-9 and TRBJ1-4 genes provide the residues; the full variable domain reads: DTGVSQNPRHKITKRGQNVTFRCDPISEHNRLYWYRQTLGQGPEFLTYFQNEAQLEKSRLLSDRFSAERPKGSFSTLEIQRTEQGDSAMYLCASSPRTGNNEKLFFGSGTQLSVL.